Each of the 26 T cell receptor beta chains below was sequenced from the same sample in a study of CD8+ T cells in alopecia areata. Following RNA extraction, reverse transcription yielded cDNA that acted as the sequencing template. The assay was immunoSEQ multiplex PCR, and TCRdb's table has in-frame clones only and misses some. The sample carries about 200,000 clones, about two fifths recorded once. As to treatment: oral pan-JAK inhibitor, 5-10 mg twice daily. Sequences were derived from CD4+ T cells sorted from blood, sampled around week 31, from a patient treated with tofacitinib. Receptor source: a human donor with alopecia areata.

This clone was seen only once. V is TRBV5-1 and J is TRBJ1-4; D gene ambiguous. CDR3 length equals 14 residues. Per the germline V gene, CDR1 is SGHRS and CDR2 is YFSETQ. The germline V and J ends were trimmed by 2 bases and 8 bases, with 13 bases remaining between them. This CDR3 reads CASSFSGPDEKLFF. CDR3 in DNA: TGCGCCAGCAGCTTCTCTGGGCCAGACGAAAAACTGTTTTTT.

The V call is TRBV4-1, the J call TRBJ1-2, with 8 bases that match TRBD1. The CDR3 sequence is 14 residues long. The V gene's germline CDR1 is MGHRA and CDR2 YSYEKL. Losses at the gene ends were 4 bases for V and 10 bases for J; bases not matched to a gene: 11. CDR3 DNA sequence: TGCGCCAGCAGCCGGGACCGGGACAGGAGTTTCTACACCTTC. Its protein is CASSRDRDRSFYTF.

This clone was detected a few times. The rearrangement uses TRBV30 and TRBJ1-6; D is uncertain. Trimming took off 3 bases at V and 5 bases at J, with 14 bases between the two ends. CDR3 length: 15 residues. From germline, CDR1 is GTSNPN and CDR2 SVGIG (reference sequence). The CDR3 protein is CAWRQNKPNNSPLHF. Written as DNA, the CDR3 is TGTGCCTGGAGACAGAACAAACCGAATAATTCACCCCTCCACTTT. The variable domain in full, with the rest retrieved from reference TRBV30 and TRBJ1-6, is SQTIHQWPATLVQPVGSPLSLECTVEGTSNPNLYWYRQAAGRGLQLLFYSVGIGQISSEVPQNLSASRPQDRQFILSSKKLLLSDSGFYLCAWRQNKPNNSPLHFGNGTRLTVT.

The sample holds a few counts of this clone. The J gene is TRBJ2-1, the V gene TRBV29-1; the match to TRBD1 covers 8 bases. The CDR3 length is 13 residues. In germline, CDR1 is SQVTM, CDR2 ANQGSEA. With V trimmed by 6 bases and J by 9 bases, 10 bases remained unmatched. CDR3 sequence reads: CSVLQGVRGEQFF. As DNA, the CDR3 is TGCAGCGTATTACAGGGGGTAAGGGGTGAGCAGTTCTTC.

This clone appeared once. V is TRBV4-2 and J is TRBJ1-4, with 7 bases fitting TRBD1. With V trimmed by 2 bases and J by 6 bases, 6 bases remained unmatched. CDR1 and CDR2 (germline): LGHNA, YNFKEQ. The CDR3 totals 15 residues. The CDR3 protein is CASSQSRGEYEKLFF. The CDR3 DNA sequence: TGTGCCAGCAGCCAATCCAGGGGGGAGTATGAAAAACTGTTTTTT.

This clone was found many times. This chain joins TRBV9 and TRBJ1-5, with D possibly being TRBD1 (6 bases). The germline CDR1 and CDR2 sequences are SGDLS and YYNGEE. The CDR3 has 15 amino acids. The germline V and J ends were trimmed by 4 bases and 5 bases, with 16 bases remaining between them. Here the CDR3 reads CASSPEGGAHQPQHF. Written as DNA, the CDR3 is TGTGCCAGCAGCCCCGAGGGGGGGGCGCATCAGCCCCAGCATTTT.

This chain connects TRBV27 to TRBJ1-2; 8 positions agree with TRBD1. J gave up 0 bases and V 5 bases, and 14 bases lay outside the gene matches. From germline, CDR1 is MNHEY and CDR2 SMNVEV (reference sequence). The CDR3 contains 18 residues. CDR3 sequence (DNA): TGTGCCAGCAGTCCACGGGCCAGGGGGCTTTCAGCTAACTATGGCTACACCTTC. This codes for CASSPRARGLSANYGYTF.

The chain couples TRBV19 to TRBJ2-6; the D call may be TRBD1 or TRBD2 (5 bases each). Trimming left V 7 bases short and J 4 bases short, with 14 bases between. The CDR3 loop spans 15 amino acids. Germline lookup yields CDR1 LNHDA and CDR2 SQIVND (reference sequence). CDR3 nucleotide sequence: TGTGCCAGTACGACTACAGGCGCCGGGGCCAACGTCCTGACTTTC. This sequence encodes CASTTTGAGANVLTF.

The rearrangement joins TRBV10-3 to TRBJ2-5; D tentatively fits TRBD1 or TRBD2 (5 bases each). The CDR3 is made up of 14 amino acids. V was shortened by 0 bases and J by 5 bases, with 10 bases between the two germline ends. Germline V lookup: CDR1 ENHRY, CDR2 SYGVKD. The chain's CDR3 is CAISESKGTETQYF. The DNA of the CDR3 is TGTGCCATCAGTGAGTCGAAGGGGACCGAGACCCAGTACTTC.

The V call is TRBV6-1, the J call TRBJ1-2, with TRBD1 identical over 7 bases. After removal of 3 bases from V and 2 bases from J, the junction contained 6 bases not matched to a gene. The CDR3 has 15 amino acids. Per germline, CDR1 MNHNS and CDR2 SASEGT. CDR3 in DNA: TGTGCCAGCAGTGATTGGACAGGCGGAAACTATGGCTACACCTTC. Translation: CASSDWTGGNYGYTF.

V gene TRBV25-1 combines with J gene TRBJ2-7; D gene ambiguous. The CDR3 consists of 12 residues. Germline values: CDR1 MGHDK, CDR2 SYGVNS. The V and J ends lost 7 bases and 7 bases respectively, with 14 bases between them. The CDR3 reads CASTLGPGEQYF. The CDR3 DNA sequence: TGTGCCAGCACCCTAGGGCCCGGGGAGCAGTACTTC.

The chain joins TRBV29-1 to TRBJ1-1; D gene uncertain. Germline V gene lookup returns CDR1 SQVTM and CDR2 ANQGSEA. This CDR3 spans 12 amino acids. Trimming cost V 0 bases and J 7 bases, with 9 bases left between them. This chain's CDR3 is CSVEDRRSEAFF. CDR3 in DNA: TGCAGCGTTGAAGATCGAAGGAGTGAAGCTTTCTTT. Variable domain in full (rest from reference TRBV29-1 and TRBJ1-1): SAVISQKPSRDICQRGTSLTIQCQVDSQVTMMFWYRQQPGQSLTLIATANQGSEATYESGFVIDKFPISRPNLTFSTLTVSNMSPEDSSIYLCSVEDRRSEAFFGQGTRLTVV.

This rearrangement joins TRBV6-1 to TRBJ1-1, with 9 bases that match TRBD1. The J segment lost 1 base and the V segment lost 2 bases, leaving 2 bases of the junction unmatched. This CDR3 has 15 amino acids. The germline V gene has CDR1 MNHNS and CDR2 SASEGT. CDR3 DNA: TGTGCCAGCAGTGAAATGACAGGGGGGAACACTGAAGCTTTCTTT. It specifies CASSEMTGGNTEAFF.

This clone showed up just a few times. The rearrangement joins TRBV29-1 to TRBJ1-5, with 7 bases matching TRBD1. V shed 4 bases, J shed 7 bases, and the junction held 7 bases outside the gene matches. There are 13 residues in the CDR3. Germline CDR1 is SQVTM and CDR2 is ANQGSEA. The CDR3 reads CSVGEGAGQPQHF. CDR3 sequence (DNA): TGCAGCGTTGGCGAGGGGGCGGGCCAGCCCCAGCATTTT.

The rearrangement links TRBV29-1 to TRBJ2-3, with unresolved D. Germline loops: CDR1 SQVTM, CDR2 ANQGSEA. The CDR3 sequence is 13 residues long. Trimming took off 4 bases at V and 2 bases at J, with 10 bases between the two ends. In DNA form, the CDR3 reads TGCAGCGTTGGAGGCCGGATCACAGATACGCAGTATTTT. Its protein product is CSVGGRITDTQYF.

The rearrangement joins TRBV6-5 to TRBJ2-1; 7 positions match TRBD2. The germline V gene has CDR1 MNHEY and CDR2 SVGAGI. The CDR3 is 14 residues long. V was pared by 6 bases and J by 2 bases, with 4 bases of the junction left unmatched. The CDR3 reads CASRASGTYNEQFF. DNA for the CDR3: TGTGCCAGCAGAGCTAGCGGCACCTACAATGAGCAGTTCTTC.

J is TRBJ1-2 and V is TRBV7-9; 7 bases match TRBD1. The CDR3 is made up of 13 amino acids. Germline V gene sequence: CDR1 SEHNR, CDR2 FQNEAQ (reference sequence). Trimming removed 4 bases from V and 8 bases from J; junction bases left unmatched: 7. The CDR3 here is CASSSEGAGGYTF. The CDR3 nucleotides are TGTGCCAGCAGCTCGGAGGGGGCGGGCGGCTACACCTTC. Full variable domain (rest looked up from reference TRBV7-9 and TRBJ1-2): DTGVSQNPRHKITKRGQNVTFRCDPISEHNRLYWYRQTLGQGPEFLTYFQNEAQLEKSRLLSDRFSAERPKGSFSTLEIQRTEQGDSAMYLCASSSEGAGGYTFGSGTRLTVV.

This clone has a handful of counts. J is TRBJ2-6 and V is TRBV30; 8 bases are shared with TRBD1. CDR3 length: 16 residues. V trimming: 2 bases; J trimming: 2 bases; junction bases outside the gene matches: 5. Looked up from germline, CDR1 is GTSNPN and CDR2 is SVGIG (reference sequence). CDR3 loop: CAWSPPGGAGANVLTF. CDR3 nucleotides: TGTGCCTGGAGTCCCCCAGGGGGCGCTGGGGCCAACGTCCTGACTTTC.

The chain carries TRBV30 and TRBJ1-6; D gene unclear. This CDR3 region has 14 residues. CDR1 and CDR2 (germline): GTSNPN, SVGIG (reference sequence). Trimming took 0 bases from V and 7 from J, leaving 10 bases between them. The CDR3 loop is CAWSVGQRNSPLHF. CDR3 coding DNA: TGTGCCTGGAGTGTAGGGCAGCGAAATTCACCCCTCCACTTT.

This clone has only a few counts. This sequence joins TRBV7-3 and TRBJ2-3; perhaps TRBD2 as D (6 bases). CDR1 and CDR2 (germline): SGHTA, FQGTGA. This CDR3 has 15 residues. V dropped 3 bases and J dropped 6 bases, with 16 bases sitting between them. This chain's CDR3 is CASSLLGGISDTQYF. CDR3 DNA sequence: TGTGCCAGCAGCTTGTTGGGCGGGATCTCGGATACGCAGTATTTT.

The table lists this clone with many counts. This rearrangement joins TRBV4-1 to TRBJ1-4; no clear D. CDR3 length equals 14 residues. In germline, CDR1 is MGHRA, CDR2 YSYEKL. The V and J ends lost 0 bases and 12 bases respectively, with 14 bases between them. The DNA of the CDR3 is TGCGCCAGCAGCCAAGAATCTCTCGACTCAGAACTGTTTTTT. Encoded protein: CASSQESLDSELFF.

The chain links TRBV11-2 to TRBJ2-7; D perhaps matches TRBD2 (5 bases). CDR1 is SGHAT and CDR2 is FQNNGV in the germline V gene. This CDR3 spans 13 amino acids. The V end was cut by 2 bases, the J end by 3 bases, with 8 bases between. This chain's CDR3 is CASSLRGNYEQYF. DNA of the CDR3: TGTGCCAGCAGCTTACGAGGGAACTACGAGCAGTACTTC.

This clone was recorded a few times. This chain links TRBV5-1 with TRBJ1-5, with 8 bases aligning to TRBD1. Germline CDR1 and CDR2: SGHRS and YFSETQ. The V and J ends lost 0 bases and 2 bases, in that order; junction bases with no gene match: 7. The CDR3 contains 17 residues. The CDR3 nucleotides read TGCGCCAGCAGCTTGGGTTACGGACAGGGAGGCAATCAGCCCCAGCATTTT. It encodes CASSLGYGQGGNQPQHF.

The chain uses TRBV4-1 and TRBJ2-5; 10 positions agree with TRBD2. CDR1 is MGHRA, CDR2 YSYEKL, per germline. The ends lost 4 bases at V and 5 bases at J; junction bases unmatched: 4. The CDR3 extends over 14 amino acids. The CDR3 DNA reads TGCGCCAGCAGCCTCAGCGGGGGGGTTGAGACCCAGTACTTC. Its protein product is CASSLSGGVETQYF.

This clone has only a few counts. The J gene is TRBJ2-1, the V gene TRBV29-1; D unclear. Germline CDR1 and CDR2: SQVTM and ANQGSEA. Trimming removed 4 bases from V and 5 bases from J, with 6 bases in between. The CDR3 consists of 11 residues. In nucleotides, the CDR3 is TGCAGCGTTGGAAACCACAATGAGCAGTTCTTC. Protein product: CSVGNHNEQFF.

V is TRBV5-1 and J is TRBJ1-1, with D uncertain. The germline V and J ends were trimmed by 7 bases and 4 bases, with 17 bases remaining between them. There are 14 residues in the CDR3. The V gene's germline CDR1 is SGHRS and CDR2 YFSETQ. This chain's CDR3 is CASGQSGVGTEAFF. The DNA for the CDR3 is TGCGCCAGCGGCCAGTCCGGCGTGGGCACTGAAGCTTTCTTT.